These T cell receptor beta chains were read from a single sample in a study of spatial heterogeneity in lung cancer. TCRdb recomputed calls from the 5' RACE reads with MiXCR, one row per CDR3 protein. The data show tens of thousands of distinct CDR3 sequences, with approximately 15% seen just once and around three fifths held by the top ten. The sequencing used PBMCs, collected at surgery. These TCRs come from a male donor with early-stage non-small cell lung cancer. The CDR3 runs from the conserved cysteine through the conserved F or W. Fields, in order: CDR3 protein, CDR3 DNA, J gene, D gene, V gene, clone size. D genes are given only for firm matches. For some rows the clone size is stated as once, few or many, or as a class when expanded; others skip it.

CASSLEGSSYNEQFF TGTGCCAGCAGCTTGGAGGGGAGTAGTTACAATGAGCAGTTCTTC TRBJ2-1 . TRBV5-5 few
CASSRDGNQPQHF TGTGCCAGTTCCCGGGACGGCAATCAGCCCCAGCATTTT TRBJ1-5 . TRBV11-1 few
CASSTQGHYGYTF TGTGCCAGCAGCACTCAAGGACACTATGGCTACACCTTC TRBJ1-2 . TRBV9 many
CATSDFRGPNTGELFF TGTGCCACCAGTGATTTCAGGGGGCCGAACACCGGGGAGCTGTTTTTT TRBJ2-2 TRBD1 TRBV24-1 many
CASSPTVGNTEAFF TGTGCCAGCTCACCAACTGTAGGGAACACTGAAGCTTTCTTT TRBJ1-1 . TRBV18 few
CASSQDIWSGEQYF TGTGCCAGCAGCCAAGATATCTGGTCCGGCGAGCAGTACTTC TRBJ2-7 . TRBV3-1 many
CASSEKRRRVPGANVLTF TGTGCCAGCAGTGAAAAGAGGAGGAGGGTCCCTGGGGCCAACGTCCTGACTTTC TRBJ2-6 . TRBV6-1 .
CASSPSGVRGYTF TGTGCCAGCAGCCCCTCGGGGGTGCGCGGCTACACCTTC TRBJ1-2 . TRBV12-3/TRBV12-4 .
CASSPKYTGTSGTNTGELFF TGCGCCAGCAGCCCAAAGTATACCGGGACTAGCGGGACTAACACCGGGGAGCTGTTTTTT TRBJ2-2 TRBD2 TRBV4-1 .
CASRRRQGSYNEQFF TGTGCCAGCCGACGAAGACAGGGAAGCTACAATGAGCAGTTCTTC TRBJ2-1 TRBD1 TRBV7-2 .
CASSLRQGSTEAFF TGTGCCAGCAGCTTGAGGCAGGGGAGCACTGAAGCTTTCTTT TRBJ1-1 . TRBV7-9 .
CASSEPRRVETQYF TGTGCCAGCAGTGAACCCCGCAGAGTTGAGACCCAGTACTTC TRBJ2-5 . TRBV25-1 .
CASSGIGANVLTF TGCGCCAGCAGCGGGATTGGGGCCAACGTCCTGACTTTC TRBJ2-6 . TRBV4-1 many
CAISEPSSIQLRTDTQYF TGTGCCATCAGTGAGCCTTCGTCGATCCAGCTCCGCACAGATACGCAGTATTTT TRBJ2-3 . TRBV10-3 .
CASSYSQGGSTEAFF TGTGCCAGCAGTTACTCGCAGGGAGGGAGCACTGAAGCTTTCTTT TRBJ1-1 . TRBV6-6 many
CASSSSRDRDYEQYF TGTGCCAGCAGCTCGAGTAGGGACAGGGACTACGAGCAGTACTTC TRBJ2-7 TRBD1 TRBV7-2 .
CASSLGLAGGLSSYEQYF TGTGCCAGCAGCCTGGGACTAGCGGGGGGCCTTAGCTCCTACGAGCAGTACTTC TRBJ2-7 TRBD2 TRBV7-2 few
CSAPATVSGNTIYF TGCAGTGCTCCCGCAACAGTCTCTGGAAACACCATATATTTT TRBJ1-3 . TRBV20-1 few
CASVAGGANTGELFF TGTGCCAGCGTAGCGGGGGGCGCGAACACCGGGGAGCTGTTTTTT TRBJ2-2 TRBD2 TRBV7-2 many
CSARDPGLAGLTQYF TGCAGTGCTAGAGACCCGGGACTAGCGGGACTGACCCAGTACTTC TRBJ2-5 TRBD2 TRBV20-1 .
CSASRQAGGHKTQYF TGCAGTGCTTCCCGACAGGCGGGGGGTCACAAGACCCAGTACTTC TRBJ2-5 TRBD2 TRBV20-1 .
CASSSNLGQGVLTF TGTGCCAGCAGCTCCAATTTAGGACAGGGAGTCCTGACTTTC TRBJ2-6 TRBD1 TRBV7-2 .
CASGRDLAYEQYF TGCGCCAGCGGCCGGGACCTCGCCTACGAGCAGTACTTC TRBJ2-7 . TRBV4-3 medium-sized
CATSDTRSGADTQYF TGTGCCACCAGTGACACCCGGAGTGGGGCAGATACGCAGTATTTT TRBJ2-3 . TRBV24-1 many
CASSPGTGQTDTQYF TGTGCCAGCTCACCGGGAACAGGGCAGACAGATACGCAGTATTTT TRBJ2-3 . TRBV18 few
CASSFGVRETQYF TGTGCCAGCAGTTTCGGGGTACGAGAGACCCAGTACTTC TRBJ2-5 . TRBV28 .
CAIRAGQGEAFF TGTGCCATCAGGGCGGGACAGGGTGAAGCTTTCTTT TRBJ1-1 TRBD1 TRBV10-3 few
CSVDRDSSTEAFF TGCAGCGTTGACCGGGACAGTTCAACTGAAGCTTTCTTT TRBJ1-1 TRBD1 TRBV29-1 .